Listed below are T cell receptor beta chains from one sample, sequenced in a study of T cell responses to AZD1222 COVID-19 vaccine. Generated by immunoSEQ multiplex PCR, the TCRdb table keeps only in-frame clones and is missing some. The sample yields roughly 99,000 clones, about nine tenths seen once. The sample was peripheral blood, taken on day 0 of AZD1222 vaccination. The receptors come from an adult in good health. Each CDR3 is given with its conserved first and last residue. D genes are given only for firm matches. A row's size may be missing; if present it is once, few, many or a size class.

V	D	J	size	CDR3	DNA
TRBV9	-	TRBJ1-1	-	CASSVGGGPEAFF	TGTGCCAGCAGCGTAGGGGGAGGGCCTGAAGCTTTCTTT
TRBV6-1	-	TRBJ1-2	once	CTAGNAYGYTF	TGTACGGCAGGGAACGCCTATGGCTACACCTTC
TRBV25-1	TRBD1	TRBJ1-4	-	CASSQNSGGVGEKLFF	TGTGCCAGCAGTCAGAATTCAGGGGGCGTGGGTGAAAAACTGTTTTTT
TRBV2	-	TRBJ2-1	few	CASSEWAGSSYNEQFF	TGTGCCAGCAGTGAATGGGCAGGAAGCTCCTACAATGAGCAGTTCTTC
TRBV5-5	-	TRBJ2-1	-	CASSLGQSSYNEQFF	TGTGCCAGCAGCTTGGGACAGAGCTCCTACAATGAGCAGTTCTTC
TRBV25-1	-	TRBJ2-7	once	CASSGWPISFYEQYF	TGTGCCAGCAGTGGTTGGCCGATATCCTTCTACGAGCAGTACTTC
TRBV18	-	TRBJ1-2	-	CASSPPPPNYGYTF	TGTGCCAGCTCACCACCCCCCCCCAACTATGGCTACACCTTC
TRBV28	-	TRBJ1-1	-	CASSLAPKQVGAFF	TGTGCCAGCAGTTTAGCCCCCAAACAGGTGGGTGCTTTCTTT
TRBV12-3/TRBV12-4	TRBD1	TRBJ1-2	-	CASATGGGYTF	TGTGCCAGCGCTACAGGGGGTGGCTACACCTTC
TRBV6-2/TRBV6-3	-	TRBJ1-1	medium-sized	CASSYYAIRGNTEAFF	TGTGCCAGCAGTTACTACGCAATCAGGGGGAACACTGAAGCTTTCTTT
TRBV9	TRBD1	TRBJ1-1	-	CASSPTGGENTEAFF	TGTGCCAGCAGCCCGACAGGGGGCGAAAACACTGAAGCTTTCTTT
TRBV7-8	-	TRBJ1-2	-	CASSLGIGPGGPSYGYTF	TGTGCCAGCAGCTTAGGGATCGGTCCGGGGGGTCCCTCCTATGGCTACACCTTC
TRBV9	TRBD1	TRBJ2-7	-	CASSVGTGSSYEQYF	TGTGCCAGCAGCGTCGGGACAGGTAGCTCCTACGAGCAGTACTTC
TRBV7-5	-	TRBJ2-7	-	CARSLIGEYF	TGTGCCAGAAGCTTAATAGGGGAGTACTTC
TRBV18	-	TRBJ2-5	-	CASSPSQETQYF	TGTGCCAGCTCACCATCACAAGAGACCCAGTACTTC
TRBV19	-	TRBJ1-1	-	CTTYTGRTEAFF	TGTACCACCTACACTGGGCGCACTGAAGCTTTCTTT
TRBV28	TRBD2	TRBJ2-5	few	CASSPRARTSVGETQYF	TGTGCCAGCAGTCCCCGGGCGAGGACTAGCGTCGGAGAGACCCAGTACTTC
TRBV6-5	-	TRBJ2-1	once	CASSYSDESSYNEQFF	TGTGCCAGCAGTTACTCGGACGAGAGCTCCTACAATGAGCAGTTCTTC
TRBV6-5	-	TRBJ2-3	-	CASSRGRTTSDTQYF	TGTGCCAGCAGTCGAGGACGGACGACTTCAGATACGCAGTATTTT
TRBV7-6	TRBD1	TRBJ1-5	-	CASSRQGSQPQHF	TGTGCCAGCAGCCGACAGGGGAGTCAGCCCCAGCATTTT
TRBV19	TRBD1	TRBJ1-5	-	CASSTRTGGQPQHF	TGTGCCAGTAGTACCCGGACAGGGGGTCAGCCCCAGCATTTT
TRBV25-1	-	TRBJ1-3	-	CASSVFTGGTIYF	TGTGCCAGCAGCGTTTTTACGGGGGGGACCATATATTTT
TRBV19	TRBD1	TRBJ1-2	-	CASTTGANGYTF	TGTGCCAGTACGACAGGGGCGAATGGCTACACCTTC
TRBV28	-	TRBJ1-6	-	CASSSQGWSNSPLHF	TGTGCCAGCAGTTCCCAGGGTTGGTCCAATTCACCCCTCCACTTT
TRBV5-1	-	TRBJ2-7	-	CASSSPQGSYEQYF	TGCGCCAGCAGCTCCCCACAGGGATCCTACGAGCAGTACTTC
TRBV25-1	TRBD1	TRBJ1-2	once	CASSSTGTYGYTF	TGTGCCAGCAGTTCGACAGGGACCTATGGCTACACCTTC
TRBV4-3	TRBD2	TRBJ2-1	once	CASSQTSGSSYEQFF	TGCGCCAGCAGCCAGACTAGCGGGAGTAGCTATGAGCAGTTCTTC
TRBV19	-	TRBJ1-1	once	CASSPPGQGLEAFF	TGTGCCAGTAGTCCGCCGGGCCAAGGGTTGGAAGCTTTCTTT
TRBV5-1	-	TRBJ2-2	-	CASSLYFNPGSPPNTGELFF	TGCGCCAGCAGCTTATATTTTAATCCCGGTAGCCCTCCGAACACCGGGGAGCTGTTTTTT
TRBV6-6	-	TRBJ1-4	-	CASSQWANEKLFF	TGTGCCAGCAGTCAATGGGCTAATGAAAAACTGTTTTTT
TRBV5-6	-	TRBJ2-5	-	CASSLQGIETQYF	TGTGCCAGCAGCCTACAGGGTATCGAGACCCAGTACTTC